The 19 T cell receptor beta chains below come from one sample, sequenced in a study of regulatory and conventional T cells in RAG deficiency. Conventional CD4+ T cells were sorted from blood as CD25-low CD127-high cells. Here immunoSEQ multiplex PCR was the method, and the copy in TCRdb shows in-frame clones only, minus some. The table includes approximately 48,000 clones, just under 90% detected once. These data were also reused for a study on regulatory T cells. That source notes: Amplification used 52 TRBV primers and 13 TRBJ primers.

Sequencing input: CD4+ effector T cells sorted from blood. These receptors were collected from a human donor in good health.

V gene TRBV7-2 combines with J gene TRBJ2-6; TRBD2 aligns across 7 bases. The CDR3 has 17 residues. Germline CDR1 is SGHTA and CDR2 is FQGNSA. Unmatched junction bases numbered 10, after V lost 8 bases and J lost 0 bases. The CDR3 sequence is CASRGVGGDSGANVLTF. The CDR3, as DNA: TGTGCCAGCCGGGGGGTAGGTGGGGACTCTGGGGCCAACGTCCTGACTTTC.

V is TRBV6-1 and J is TRBJ1-4, with 9 bases aligning to TRBD1. CDR1 and CDR2 (germline): MNHNS, SASEGT. V shed 9 bases and J 5 bases; nucleotides not matched to a gene: 7. CDR3 length: 14 amino acids. DNA of the CDR3: TGTGCCAGTGGATTCGGGACAGGGAATGAAAAACTGTTTTTT. As protein: CASGFGTGNEKLFF.

J is TRBJ1-2 and V is TRBV6-1; D is ambiguous. V lost 3 bases, J lost 5 bases, and 10 bases lay in between. CDR3 length: 13 residues. Germline V gives CDR1 MNHNS, CDR2 SASEGT. In DNA form, the CDR3 reads TGTGCCAGCAGTGAGCTGGCGGATTATGGCTACACCTTC. Translation gives CASSELADYGYTF.

The chain has TRBV28 and TRBJ1-5, with TRBD1 matching 9 bases. The germline CDR1 and CDR2 sequences are MDHEN and SYDVKM. This CDR3 comprises 15 residues. Trimming at V came to 4 bases and at J to 5 bases, leaving 6 bases not matched to a gene. In DNA form, the CDR3 reads TGTGCCAGCAGTTCCCCGACAGGGGGAGATCAGCCCCAGCATTTT. It translates to CASSSPTGGDQPQHF.

This chain connects TRBV18 to TRBJ2-3; a possible D gene is TRBD1 (5 bases). This CDR3 is 12 amino acids long. V was cut by 3 bases and J by 5 bases, with 6 bases left in between. Germline V CDR1 and CDR2: KGHSH, LQKENI. The CDR3 coding sequence is TGTGCCAGCTCACCTCAGGGAGATACGCAGTATTTT. Encoded protein: CASSPQGDTQYF.

V is TRBV27 and J is TRBJ2-1; no definite D call. The ends were cut back, 2 bases at V and 10 bases at J, with 21 bases in the middle. Germline loops: CDR1 MNHEY, CDR2 SMNVEV (reference sequence). The CDR3 loop spans 16 amino acids. CDR3 sequence: CASSLPVGRHPGEQFF. In DNA, the CDR3 is TGTGCCAGCAGTTTACCTGTCGGTCGCCATCCCGGGGAGCAGTTCTTC.

The V gene is TRBV5-1, the J gene TRBJ2-1; 9 nucleotides agree with TRBD1. Trimming removed 3 bases from V and 0 bases from J; junction bases left unmatched: 1. This CDR3 contains 15 residues. In germline, CDR1 is SGHRS, CDR2 YFSETQ. CDR3 protein: CASSWTGDSYNEQFF. CDR3 in DNA: TGCGCCAGCAGCTGGACAGGGGACTCCTACAATGAGCAGTTCTTC.

The J gene is TRBJ1-1, the V gene TRBV6-5, with 7 positions matching TRBD1. The CDR3 contains 12 residues. Germline CDR1 and CDR2: MNHEY and SVGAGI. J gave up 5 bases and V 4 bases, and 1 base lay outside the gene matches. The chain's CDR3 is CASSSQGTEAFF. In nucleotides, the CDR3 is TGTGCCAGCAGTTCACAGGGGACTGAAGCTTTCTTT.

The gene calls are TRBV15 and TRBJ2-1; TRBD2 is a possible D gene (6 bases). Trimming removed 5 bases from V and 6 bases from J, with 17 bases in between. Germline CDR1 and CDR2: LNHNV and YYDKDF (reference sequence). The length of the CDR3 is 15 residues. As DNA, the CDR3 is TGTGCCACCAGCCCAACTCTAGCGTACACCAATGAGCAGTTCTTC. It yields the protein CATSPTLAYTNEQFF.

The chain combines TRBV6-1 with TRBJ1-1; D ambiguous. With 4 bases removed from V and 1 base from J, the gap between germline ends came to 7 bases. From germline, CDR1 is MNHNS and CDR2 SASEGT. There are 13 residues in the CDR3. The DNA of the CDR3 is TGTGCCAGCAGTGGTCAAGGGAACACTGAAGCTTTCTTT. Amino acid sequence: CASSGQGNTEAFF.

V and J are TRBV10-1 and TRBJ2-3; TRBD2 matches at 7 bases. Looked up from germline, CDR1 is WNHNN and CDR2 is SYGVQD (reference sequence). V lost 5 bases, J lost 2 bases, and 4 bases stayed unmatched. The CDR3 spans 14 residues. The CDR3 nucleotides are TGCGCCAGCAGTCGGAGCGGGGACACAGATACGCAGTATTTT. Translating it yields CASSRSGDTDTQYF.

J is TRBJ2-1 and V is TRBV5-4; D is perhaps TRBD1 (6 bases). V was clipped by 0 bases and J by 2 bases, with 12 bases between them. The CDR3 totals 16 residues. Germline CDR1 is SGHNT and CDR2 is YYREEE (reference sequence). CDR3 sequence: CASSLGGLAAYNEQFF. CDR3 DNA: TGTGCCAGCAGCTTGGGGGGGCTAGCCGCCTACAATGAGCAGTTCTTC. The complete variable domain, with remaining parts taken from reference TRBV5-4 and TRBJ2-1, reads ETGVTQSPTHLIKTRGQQVTLRCSSQSGHNTVSWYQQALGQGPQFIFQYYREEENGRGNFPPRFSGLQFPNYSSELNVNALELDDSALYLCASSLGGLAAYNEQFFGPGTRLTVL.

The J gene is TRBJ1-1, the V gene TRBV28; no definite D call. The CDR3 covers 13 residues. Germline CDR1 MDHEN, CDR2 SYDVKM. The V end lost 6 bases, the J end lost 13 bases, and 21 bases lay between the germline ends. The CDR3 region is CASSPSGRRLGFF. In DNA form, the CDR3 reads TGTGCCAGCAGCCCCTCTGGCCGGCGGTTAGGTTTCTTT.

V gene TRBV30 combines with J gene TRBJ2-7; D unclear. This CDR3 is built from 15 residues. Trimming took off 2 bases at V and 1 base at J, with 15 bases between the two ends. From germline, CDR1 is GTSNPN and CDR2 SVGIG (reference sequence). Here the CDR3 DNA reads TGTGCCTGGAGTTATCCCGGGTCCGCGTCCTACGAGCAGTACTTC. It translates to CAWSYPGSASYEQYF.

This rearrangement joins TRBV11-2 to TRBJ2-7; D is uncertain. This CDR3 contains 14 residues. CDR1 and CDR2 (germline): SGHAT, FQNNGV. The V gene lost 6 bases and the J gene lost 5 bases, with 17 bases spanning the gap. The CDR3 is CASSSRALIHEQYF. Here the CDR3 DNA reads TGTGCCAGCAGTTCCCGTGCCCTTATCCACGAGCAGTACTTC.

The chain couples TRBV6-1 to TRBJ1-1; 7 positions match TRBD1. The CDR3 is 14 amino acids. The germline CDR1 and CDR2 sequences are MNHNS and SASEGT. Unmatched junction bases numbered 6, after V lost 7 bases and J lost 1 base. The CDR3 sequence: CASTLTGTNTEAFF. The CDR3 nucleotides are TGTGCCAGCACCCTGACAGGGACGAACACTGAAGCTTTCTTT.

The rearrangement uses TRBV28 and TRBJ2-7; 7 bases match TRBD1. Germline trimming cut 1 base from V and 5 bases from J; bases unmatched to any gene: 11. The CDR3 spans 16 residues. Germline CDR1 reads MDHEN; CDR2 reads SYDVKM. As DNA, the CDR3 is TGTGCCAGCAGTTTATCTGGTAACAGGGGATCCCACGAGCAGTACTTC. Encoded protein: CASSLSGNRGSHEQYF.

The gene calls are TRBV28 and TRBJ1-3; possible D gene TRBD1, 5 bases. The germline V gene encodes CDR1 MDHEN and CDR2 SYDVKM. The CDR3 contains 12 residues. The V end lost 6 bases, the J end lost 4 bases, and 7 bases lay between the germline ends. The CDR3: CASRGAGNTIYF. The CDR3 region has the DNA TGTGCCAGCAGAGGGGCGGGAAACACCATATATTTT. The whole variable domain, remainder taken from reference TRBV28 and TRBJ1-3, is DVKVTQSSRYLVKRTGEKVFLECVQDMDHENMFWYRQDPGLGLRLIYFSYDVKMKEKGDIPEGYSVSREKKERFSLILESASTNQTSMYLCASRGAGNTIYFGEGSWLTVV.

J is TRBJ2-1 and V is TRBV10-1; D uncertain. The CDR3 is made up of 11 amino acids. Per germline, CDR1 WNHNN and CDR2 SYGVQD (reference sequence). The CDR3 DNA reads as TGCGCTCGCCCCTCCTACAATGAGCAGTTCTTC. The encoded protein is CARPSYNEQFF.